The 24 T cell receptor beta chains below come from one sample, sequenced in a study of response to subunit inactivated influenza vaccine. Each CDR3 protein is one row after TCRdb ran MiXCR on the RT-PCR reads. The top ten clones hold 9.5% to 13% of a sample with 550,000 to 650,000 distinct CDR3 sequences, about 10% of them seen once. The sequences come from PBMCs from blood, collected on the day of vaccination. These receptors were obtained from a man between 45 and 60 years old who received an inactivated influenza vaccine.

The sample holds a few counts of this clonotype. The chain uses TRBV20-1 and TRBJ2-1; D call uncertain. Between the trimmed V and J ends, which lost 6 bases and 0 bases, there was a span of 15 bases. CDR1 DFQATT and CDR2 SNEGSKA come from the germline V gene (reference sequence). This CDR3 spans 15 amino acids. CDR3 amino acids: CSATTWRSSYNEQFF. The CDR3 DNA reads as TGCAGTGCGACGACCTGGCGGAGCTCCTACAATGAGCAGTTCTTC.

This clonotype turned up a few times. The chain combines TRBV20-1 with TRBJ2-7, with 8 nucleotides matching TRBD1. The CDR3 sequence is 13 residues long. The germline CDR1 and CDR2 sequences are DFQATT and SNEGSKA (reference sequence). V trimming: 2 bases; J trimming: 3 bases; junction bases outside the gene matches: 3. For the CDR3, the DNA is TGCAGTGCTAGACAGGGGGCAAGCTACGAGCAGTACTTC. Amino acids: CSARQGASYEQYF.

This chain connects TRBV3-1 to TRBJ2-3; 8 bases match TRBD2. Germline CDR1 reads LGHDT; CDR2 reads YNNKEL (reference sequence). V gave up 4 bases and J gave up 10 bases; unmatched junction bases: 7. This CDR3 spans 13 amino acids. DNA for the CDR3: TGTGCCAGCAGCCCCCTTTCGGGGGGGCCGCAGTATTTT. It is translated as CASSPLSGGPQYF.

There are a few counts of this clonotype. The rearrangement joins TRBV12-3 or TRBV12-4 to TRBJ2-7; 12 positions match TRBD1. This CDR3 has 17 amino acids. Unmatched junction bases numbered 8, after V lost 5 bases and J lost 0 bases. Here the CDR3 DNA reads TGTGCCAGCAGTCCCTGGGGACAGGGGGCGAGCTCCTACGAGCAGTACTTC. This translates into CASSPWGQGASSYEQYF.

This clonotype occurred many times. The J gene is TRBJ2-7, the V gene TRBV28; D is perhaps TRBD1 (5 bases). V lost 8 bases and J lost 9, with 17 bases in between. The CDR3 spans 12 residues. Germline CDR1 reads MDHEN; CDR2 reads SYDVKM. The DNA of the CDR3 is TGTGCCAGCGGCCGTTCCAGGGTCGGGCAGTACTTC. Its protein product is CASGRSRVGQYF.

This clonotype was counted only a few times. The rearrangement links TRBV5-1 to TRBJ2-2; D possibly uses TRBD1 or TRBD2 (5 bases each). Germline CDR1 and CDR2: SGHRS and YFSETQ. CDR3 length equals 15 residues. V lost 0 bases, J lost 4 bases, and 10 bases lay in between. This CDR3 reads CASSLDWGTTGELFF. CDR3 coding DNA: TGCGCCAGCAGCTTGGATTGGGGGACCACCGGGGAGCTGTTTTTT.

This clonotype turned up a few times. In DNA form, the CDR3 reads TGCAGTGCTAGAGATGTGGCTAGCGGATCGAACACCGGGGAGCTGTTTTTT. The encoded protein is CSARDVASGSNTGELFF. The J gene is TRBJ2-2, the V gene TRBV20-1; 7 positions match TRBD2. The V segment lost 0 bases and the J segment 0 bases; nucleotides outside the gene matches: 7. The germline V gene encodes CDR1 DFQATT and CDR2 SNEGSKA (reference sequence). The CDR3 spans 17 residues.

The chain carries TRBV30 and TRBJ1-5; possibly TRBD1 for D (5 bases). Germline-derived CDR1 and CDR2 are GTSNPN and SVGIG (reference sequence). V was clipped by 3 bases and J by 4 bases, with 10 bases between them. The CDR3 has 13 amino acids. CDR3 DNA sequence: TGTGCCTGGAGCGAGTGGGGGAATCAGCCCCAGCATTTT. It codes for CAWSEWGNQPQHF.

In its sample, this clonotype was seen many times. The rearrangement uses TRBV10-3 and TRBJ1-1; D remains ambiguous. The CDR3 sequence is 13 residues long. V lost 7 bases and J 0 bases, leaving 9 bases between the germline ends. Germline V lookup: CDR1 ENHRY, CDR2 SYGVKD. The CDR3 reads CAIKGNLNTEAFF. The CDR3 DNA is TGTGCCATCAAGGGCAATTTGAACACTGAAGCTTTCTTT.

The chain has TRBV20-1 and TRBJ2-4, with D possibly TRBD2 on 6 matching bases. The ends were cut back, 3 bases at V and 0 bases at J, with 15 bases in the middle. Germline V gene lookup returns CDR1 DFQATT and CDR2 SNEGSKA (reference sequence). The CDR3 runs to 16 residues. The CDR3 sequence is CSAREGLYLAKNIQYF. CDR3 in DNA: TGCAGTGCTAGGGAGGGGTTGTATCTAGCCAAAAACATTCAGTACTTC.

The rearrangement links TRBV24-1 to TRBJ2-7; D may be TRBD1 or TRBD2 (5 bases each). The V gene's germline CDR1 is KGHDR and CDR2 SFDVKD. The CDR3 length is 12 residues. With 7 bases removed from V and 6 bases from J, the gap between germline ends came to 12 bases. CDR3 nucleotide sequence: TGTGCCACCAGGGGACGGTCCGGCGAGCAGTACTTC. Amino acids: CATRGRSGEQYF.

This clonotype showed up many times. V is TRBV28 and J is TRBJ1-5, with no clear D. The CDR3 sequence is 13 residues long. In germline, CDR1 is MDHEN, CDR2 SYDVKM. V lost 10 bases to trimming and J lost 0 bases, with 10 bases between them. CDR3 in amino acids: CATKGPSNQPQHF. CDR3 DNA: TGTGCCACTAAGGGTCCTAGCAATCAGCCCCAGCATTTT.

This clonotype has a handful of counts. The rearrangement links TRBV6-2 or TRBV6-3 to TRBJ2-3; 8 bases map to TRBD2. V lost 6 bases to trimming and J lost 2 bases; unmatched junction nucleotides: 13. The CDR3 totals 17 residues. Germline V gene lookup returns CDR1 MNHEY and CDR2 SVGEGT. The CDR3 DNA is TGTGCCAGCAGCTATAATTCACTAGCGGCAATCACAGATACGCAGTATTTT. Amino acids: CASSYNSLAAITDTQYF.

Here the CDR3 reads CASSPDGLSYGYTF. The CDR3 region has the DNA TGTGCCAGCAGTCCCGACGGACTGAGCTATGGCTACACCTTC. The chain uses TRBV6-1 and TRBJ1-2; the D is unclear. This CDR3 contains 14 residues. Germline CDR1 MNHNS, CDR2 SASEGT. V was pared by 5 bases and J by 4 bases, with 14 bases between.

This clonotype appeared a few times. The gene calls are TRBV7-8 and TRBJ2-7, with 8 bases identical to TRBD2. The CDR3 runs 16 residues. The trim removed 7 bases at V and 0 bases at J, leaving 11 bases unmatched. Germline V gives CDR1 SGHVS, CDR2 FQNEAQ. In DNA form, the CDR3 reads TGTGCCAGCACCACCAGGGGTAGCGGGGACTCCTACGAGCAGTACTTC. It yields the protein CASTTRGSGDSYEQYF.

The gene calls are TRBV4-1 and TRBJ2-7, with D maybe TRBD2 (7 bases). This CDR3 spans 15 amino acids. Germline V gene sequence: CDR1 MGHRA, CDR2 YSYEKL. Trimming stripped 4 bases from V and 7 bases from J, with 20 bases between. CDR3 region: CASSPRGGRTAEQYF. CDR3 bases: TGCGCCAGCAGCCCGCGGGGAGGGAGGACAGCAGAGCAGTACTTC.

This clonotype was seen a few times. The chain is built from TRBV6-2 or TRBV6-3 and TRBJ2-1, with D possibly TRBD2 on 6 matching bases. V lost 0 bases and J 5 bases, leaving 8 bases between the germline ends. Germline CDR1 and CDR2: MNHEY and SVGEGT. The CDR3 has 14 amino acids. The CDR3 sequence: CASSYSTRNNEQFF. In nucleotides, the CDR3 is TGTGCCAGCAGTTACTCGACTAGAAACAATGAGCAGTTCTTC.

The chain employs TRBV5-1 and TRBJ1-1; 10 positions match TRBD1. The germline CDR1 and CDR2 sequences are SGHRS and YFSETQ. With V trimmed by 4 bases and J by 0 bases, 15 bases remained unmatched. This CDR3 has 19 amino acids. For the CDR3, the DNA is TGCGCCAGCAGCCCACCCGGGACAGGGGAAAGGTTCATGAACACTGAAGCTTTCTTT. This gives the protein CASSPPGTGERFMNTEAFF.

The chain is built from TRBV7-2 and TRBJ1-1; D is ambiguous. Per germline, CDR1 SGHTA and CDR2 FQGNSA. The CDR3 covers 15 residues. V was cut by 5 bases and J by 2 bases, with 15 bases left in between. As DNA, the CDR3 is TGTGCCAGCAGCCCAAAACGGAGACTCAACACTGAAGCTTTCTTT. It yields the protein CASSPKRRLNTEAFF.

The chain recombines TRBV6-1 with TRBJ2-5; 12 positions agree with TRBD2. Germline assignment: CDR1 MNHNS and CDR2 SASEGT. CDR3 length equals 14 residues. V dropped 6 bases and J dropped 7; count of bases not matched to a gene: 6. The CDR3 coding sequence is TGTGCCAGCAGGACTAGCGGGAGCCAGGGGACCCAGTACTTC. It codes for CASRTSGSQGTQYF.

This chain joins TRBV30 and TRBJ2-7, with D perhaps TRBD2 (5 bases). Germline V lookup: CDR1 GTSNPN, CDR2 SVGIG (reference sequence). The CDR3 totals 12 residues. Trimming stripped 3 bases from V and 0 bases from J, with 6 bases between. The CDR3 is CAWSRDSYEQYF. The CDR3 bases are TGTGCCTGGAGCCGGGACTCCTACGAGCAGTACTTC.

This clonotype was counted many times. The chain carries TRBV12-3 or TRBV12-4 and TRBJ2-7; D may be TRBD2 (6 bases). The V and J ends lost 4 bases and 3 bases respectively, with 16 bases between them. The CDR3 runs 15 residues. CDR3 bases: TGTGCCAGCAGTTCCGCGGCGGGGTTGGGCTACGAGCAGTACTTC. Translating gives CASSSAAGLGYEQYF.

This clonotype was counted only a few times. This chain joins TRBV20-1 and TRBJ2-1, with 10 bases identical to TRBD2. CDR1 and CDR2 from the germline V gene are DFQATT and SNEGSKA (reference sequence). The CDR3 runs 14 residues. V was clipped by 2 bases and J by 5 bases; unmatched bases: 3. This CDR3 reads CSARLSGRHNEQFF. CDR3 nucleotides: TGCAGTGCTAGACTTAGCGGGAGGCACAATGAGCAGTTCTTC.

This clonotype was seen a few times. This chain connects TRBV5-1 to TRBJ2-1; 16 nucleotides align to TRBD2. Germline V CDR1 and CDR2: SGHRS, YFSETQ. This CDR3 has 19 amino acids. V was pared by 4 bases and J by 9 bases, with 16 bases of the junction left unmatched. The CDR3 sequence is CASSVLGTSGGAFSSEQFF. The CDR3, as DNA: TGCGCCAGCAGCGTCCTTGGGACTAGCGGGGGGGCTTTCTCCAGTGAGCAGTTCTTC.